This T cell receptor (beta chain) was identified in a study of Ad26.COV2.S vaccination and SARS-CoV-2 variants. As to treatment: some 20 received Ad26.COV2.S at low or high dose, single or two shots; roughly five received placebo; per-sample allocation not given. The investigators took samples on day 63 after the first vaccine or placebo injection. The data were produced by immunoSEQ multiplex PCR, yet TCRdb's version contains in-frame clones alone and is incomplete. The table lists about 280,000 clones, around 87% of them singletons. The trim removed 7 bases at V and 1 base at J, leaving 6 bases unmatched. CDR3 length: 15 residues. Per germline, CDR1 MNHEY and CDR2 SMNVEV (reference sequence).

V and J are TRBV27 and TRBJ2-2; 7 bases align to TRBD2. This sequence was found in a person aged 18-60 years who received the Ad26.COV2.S COVID-19 vaccine or a placebo. Specimen: peripheral blood, collected in a trial of Ad26.COV2.S vaccine versus placebo. CDR3 loop: CASTWGGENTGELFF. The CDR3 region has the DNA TGTGCCAGCACCTGGGGAGGGGAGAACACCGGGGAGCTGTTTTTT.